The 18 T cell receptor beta chains presented below share a single source sample, sequenced in a study of blood T cell repertoires in COVID-19. Here immunoSEQ multiplex PCR was the method, and the copy in TCRdb shows in-frame clones only, minus some. Counted here are more than 140,000 clones, 88% occurring once; the ten biggest clones make up approximately 1.5%. Source material: peripheral blood. These receptors all stem from a woman aged 55-69 years with acute or convalescent COVID-19.

CDR3 in amino acids: CASSAEVGGSPLHF. The CDR3 DNA follows: TGTGCCAGCAGCGCGGAGGTGGGTGGTTCACCCCTCCACTTT. This rearrangement joins TRBV9 to TRBJ1-6; D unresolved. V was cut by 3 bases and J by 9 bases, with 13 bases left in between. The germline gives CDR1 SGDLS, CDR2 YYNGEE. The CDR3 extends over 14 amino acids. The whole variable domain, remainder taken from reference TRBV9 and TRBJ1-6, is DSGVTQTPKHLITATGQRVTLRCSPRSGDLSVYWYQQSLDQGLQFLIQYYNGEERAKGNILERFSAQQFPDLHSELNLSSLELGDSALYFCASSAEVGGSPLHFGNGTRLTVT.

V is TRBV3-1 (or the pseudogene TRBV3-2) and J is TRBJ1-2, with TRBD1 matching 9 bases. Germline trimming cut 0 bases from V and 7 bases from J; bases unmatched to any gene: 6. Germline CDR1 reads LGHDT; CDR2 reads YNNKEL (reference sequence). This CDR3 spans 15 amino acids. CDR3 sequence: CASSQDRQGGVGYTF. For the CDR3, the DNA is TGTGCCAGCAGCCAAGATCGACAGGGGGGGGTTGGCTACACCTTC.

The DNA for the CDR3 is TGTGCCATCAGTGAGTTCGGGACATATAACAATGAGCAGTTCTTC. Amino acid sequence: CAISEFGTYNNEQFF. The J gene is TRBJ2-1, the V gene TRBV10-3, with D perhaps matching TRBD1 (6 bases). Looked up from germline, CDR1 is ENHRY and CDR2 is SYGVKD. The length of the CDR3 is 15 residues. The ends were cut back, 1 base at V and 5 bases at J, with 12 bases in the middle.

V and J are TRBV21-1 and TRBJ1-1. TRBV21-1 is reported as a pseudogene. CDR3 size: 16 residues. CDR3 amino acids: CASSLHRRGKSTEAFF. In DNA form, the CDR3 reads TGTGCCAGCAGCTTACACAGGCGGGGGAAAAGCACTGAAGCTTTCTTT.

The J gene is TRBJ2-1, the V gene TRBV29-1, with 14 bases fitting TRBD2. Germline values: CDR1 SQVTM, CDR2 ANQGSEA. The CDR3 is 16 residues long. V shed 6 bases and J 1 base; nucleotides not matched to a gene: 5. The chain's CDR3 is CSVTGLAGGSYNEQFF. The CDR3 DNA reads as TGCAGCGTGACCGGACTAGCGGGGGGTTCCTACAATGAGCAGTTCTTC.

This clone was detected once. The genes are TRBV7-2 and TRBJ1-6, with 7 bases matching TRBD1. The CDR3 contains 14 residues. J gave up 7 bases and V 8 bases, and 8 bases lay outside the gene matches. Germline CDR1 reads SGHTA; CDR2 reads FQGNSA. CDR3 sequence (DNA): TGTGCCAGCCAACCCCAGGGGGGAAATTCACCCCTCCACTTT. It codes for CASQPQGGNSPLHF.

The chain has TRBV5-4 and TRBJ2-5; D might be TRBD1 (6 bases). The CDR3 covers 18 residues. Trimming removed 3 bases at V and 5 bases at J, with 26 bases between. Germline V lookup: CDR1 SGHNT, CDR2 YYREEE (reference sequence). CDR3 nucleotide sequence: TGTGCCAGCAGCTCCCGGATTGGGATCAGGGATCAGGGGGAGACCCAGTACTTC. Its protein product is CASSSRIGIRDQGETQYF.

The CDR3 loop is CASSLDARTEAFF. CDR3 nucleotides: TGTGCCAGCAGCTTAGACGCCAGAACTGAAGCTTTCTTT. The genes are TRBV13 and TRBJ1-1, with D hard to call. The germline CDR1 and CDR2 sequences are PRHDT and FYEKMQ (reference sequence). The CDR3 runs to 13 residues. Trimming cost V 1 base and J 5 bases, with 8 bases left between them.

The rearrangement links TRBV24-1 to TRBJ1-2, with a possible D match to TRBD1 (6 bases). Germline values: CDR1 KGHDR, CDR2 SFDVKD. The germline V and J ends were trimmed by 7 bases and 2 bases, with 13 bases remaining between them. CDR3 length equals 14 residues. This CDR3 is CATRPAGANYGYTF. The DNA for the CDR3 is TGTGCCACCAGACCAGCAGGGGCGAACTATGGCTACACCTTC.

V and J are TRBV10-3 and TRBJ1-1; D is ambiguous. Germline-derived CDR1 and CDR2 are ENHRY and SYGVKD. Trimming removed 0 bases at V and 4 bases at J, with 21 bases between. CDR3 length equals 18 residues. The DNA of the CDR3 is TGTGCCATCAGTGAGTCGAGTCGGGGTCGAGGGCCCACCACTGAAGCTTTCTTT. This gives the protein CAISESSRGRGPTTEAFF.

This chain joins TRBV4-3 and TRBJ2-1, with 9 bases aligning to TRBD2. J lost 3 bases, V lost 1 base, and 4 bases had no gene match. The germline V gene encodes CDR1 LGHNA and CDR2 YSLEER. CDR3 length equals 16 residues. In DNA form, the CDR3 reads TGCGCCAGCAGCCAAGCCTTTAGCGGGGGCTACAATGAGCAGTTCTTC. It yields the protein CASSQAFSGGYNEQFF.

This clone has just one count. This chain joins TRBV10-1 and TRBJ2-4, with 9 bases fitting TRBD1. The CDR3 runs 15 residues. Germline V lookup: CDR1 WNHNN, CDR2 SYGVQD (reference sequence). Trimming at V came to 6 bases and at J to 0 bases, leaving 3 bases not matched to a gene. CDR3 in DNA: TGCGCCAGCAGGGAACAGGGGGCAGCCAAAAACATTCAGTACTTC. Translated: CASREQGAAKNIQYF.

The CDR3 protein is CASSLSTGGVSYEQYF. The DNA of the CDR3 is TGCGCCAGCAGCTTATCGACAGGGGGCGTCTCCTACGAGCAGTACTTC. This chain uses TRBV5-1 with TRBJ2-7; 10 nucleotides agree with TRBD1. The trim removed 2 bases at V and 0 bases at J, leaving 5 bases unmatched. Germline values: CDR1 SGHRS, CDR2 YFSETQ. CDR3 length: 16 residues.

V and J are TRBV19 and TRBJ1-6, with 8 nucleotides matching TRBD1. From germline, CDR1 is LNHDA and CDR2 SQIVND (reference sequence). Unmatched junction bases numbered 7, after V lost 6 bases and J lost 6 bases. The CDR3 has 15 amino acids. CDR3 sequence reads: CASSDRGTGNSPLHF. CDR3 nucleotide sequence: TGTGCCAGTAGCGACAGGGGTACTGGTAATTCACCCCTCCACTTT.

The rearrangement joins TRBV28 to TRBJ1-2; D possibly corresponds to TRBD1 (6 bases). There are 15 residues in the CDR3. Trimming shortened V by 2 bases and J by 4 bases, and 14 bases separated the two germline ends. Germline CDR1 MDHEN, CDR2 SYDVKM. The CDR3 protein is CASSLPKTGTYGYTF. CDR3 sequence (DNA): TGTGCCAGCAGTTTACCAAAAACAGGGACCTATGGCTACACCTTC.

This clone was seen more than once but under ten times. The J gene is TRBJ1-1, the V gene TRBV6-6; D gene unclear. The germline gives CDR1 MNHNY, CDR2 SVGAGI (reference sequence). With 3 bases removed from V and 0 bases from J, the gap between germline ends came to 14 bases. The length of the CDR3 is 16 residues. In nucleotides, the CDR3 is TGTGCCAGCAGTTATGGGTTCCGGGGTATGAACACTGAAGCTTTCTTT. This gives the protein CASSYGFRGMNTEAFF.

The chain joins TRBV4-2 to TRBJ2-4; tentative D call: TRBD2 (5 bases). CDR3 size: 16 residues. Germline CDR1 and CDR2: LGHNA and YNFKEQ. V shed 0 bases and J shed 0 bases, with 9 bases lying between them. CDR3 DNA: TGTGCCAGCAGCCAAGAAGGCGGGTTAGCCAAAAACATTCAGTACTTC. Its translation: CASSQEGGLAKNIQYF.

V gene TRBV7-3 combines with J gene TRBJ1-2, with 7 bases identical to TRBD1. Unmatched junction bases numbered 9, after V lost 4 bases and J lost 4 bases. CDR3 length: 15 residues. Germline CDR1 and CDR2: SGHTA and FQGTGA. The CDR3 reads CASSSTGQPLYGYTF. CDR3 DNA sequence: TGTGCCAGCAGCTCGACAGGGCAACCCCTCTATGGCTACACCTTC.